A single T cell receptor beta chain is shown here with its context. The primer mix had 60 Vbeta and 13 Jbeta primers. The data were produced by immunoSEQ multiplex PCR, yet TCRdb's version contains in-frame clones alone and is incomplete. The sample records around 160,000 clones, just over 70% being singletons. The data are from a study of cytomegalovirus exposure and HLA in healthy donors. The sample consisted of PBMCs. The sequence was obtained from a man aged 18 to 35 in good health and CMV-seropositive.

CDR3 DNA sequence: TGTGCCAGCAGCCGCCGGGGCACAGGGGTTCTCTCGGATACGCAGTATTTT. Protein product: CASSRRGTGVLSDTQYF. The chain links TRBV11-3 to TRBJ2-3; TRBD1 matches 7 bases. The CDR3 runs to 17 residues. Germline lookup yields CDR1 SGHNT and CDR2 YENEEA. Losses at the gene ends were 5 bases for V and 6 bases for J; bases not matched to a gene: 17.